Below, 29 T cell receptor beta chains from the same sample are listed, as sequenced in a study of CD8+CD57+ T cells in acquired aplastic anemia. Sequencing involved patients with CD8+CD57+ cell expansion previously shown by flow cytometry. The template for TCR beta VDJ and CDR3 sequence profiling was genomic DNA. TCRdb reprocessed the reads with MiXCR, giving one entry per CDR3 protein. The table records roughly 180,000 distinct CDR3 sequences, about 44% of them present only once. Sequencing was done on a sample of sorted CD4+, CD8+, or CD8+CD57+ T cells (not recorded which) from PBMCs. Source of these receptors: a human donor with aplastic anemia.

This clonotype occurred once. The chain is built from TRBV4-1 and TRBJ2-3, with 8 bases matching TRBD2. The junction had 7 bases not matched to a gene; V was cut back by 3 bases and J by 5 bases. Per germline, CDR1 MGHRA and CDR2 YSYEKL. CDR3 length: 15 amino acids. The CDR3 loop reads CASSQAGGVEDTQYF. CDR3 in DNA: TGCGCCAGCAGCCAGGCGGGGGGAGTGGAAGATACGCAGTATTTT.

The chain has TRBV25-1 and TRBJ2-3; TRBD2 aligns across 11 bases. This CDR3 contains 12 residues. V lost 11 bases and J lost 3; bases outside the gene matches: 1. Per the germline V gene, CDR1 is MGHDK and CDR2 is SYGVNS. CDR3 nucleotides: TGTGCCGGGACTAGCGGAACAGATACGCAGTATTTT. Translation: CAGTSGTDTQYF.

The chain has TRBV7-6 and TRBJ2-2; perhaps D is TRBD1 or TRBD2 (7 bases each). V dropped 6 bases and J dropped 2 bases, with 13 bases sitting between them. In germline, CDR1 is SGHVS, CDR2 FNYEAQ. The CDR3 is made up of 15 amino acids. Here the CDR3 reads CASRAGQTNTGELFF. In nucleotides, the CDR3 is TGTGCCAGCAGAGCGGGACAGACAAACACCGGGGAGCTGTTTTTT.

This rearrangement joins TRBV29-1 to TRBJ2-7, with D perhaps matching TRBD1 (5 bases). The germline V gene encodes CDR1 SQVTM and CDR2 ANQGSEA. V lost 0 bases, J lost 5 bases, and 11 bases lay in between. The CDR3 totals 13 residues. CDR3 loop: CSVEDLTGNEQYF. Here the CDR3 DNA reads TGCAGCGTTGAAGATCTTACAGGTAACGAGCAGTACTTC.

The V gene is TRBV7-3, the J gene TRBJ2-6, with D maybe TRBD1 (6 bases). The CDR3 covers 17 residues. Germline V gene data show CDR1 as SGHTA and CDR2 as FQGTGA. Trimming pared 5 bases from V and 1 base from J, leaving 15 bases between. DNA of the CDR3: TGTGCCAGCAGCCCCAGGGGCGGTGTATCTGGGGCCAACGTCCTGACTTTC. Protein product: CASSPRGGVSGANVLTF.

In its sample, this clonotype was seen once. The chain joins TRBV20-1 to TRBJ1-2; possible D gene TRBD1, 5 bases. Germline V gives CDR1 DFQATT, CDR2 SNEGSKA (reference sequence). V lost 3 bases to trimming and J lost 12 bases, with 23 bases between them. The CDR3 has 14 amino acids. The CDR3 protein is CSARGGGPPAQNTF. CDR3 DNA: TGCAGTGCTAGGGGGGGAGGGCCTCCGGCGCAGAACACCTTC.

In this sample, this clonotype turned up a few times. The chain uses TRBV5-6 and TRBJ2-7; the D is unclear. V shed 1 base and J shed 5 bases, with 10 bases lying between them. Germline-derived CDR1 and CDR2 are SGHDT and YYEEEE. The CDR3 has 13 residues. Here the CDR3 DNA reads TGTGCCAGCAGCTTGCTGGCAGCTGACGAGCAGTACTTC. Translated, it gives CASSLLAADEQYF.

This clonotype was seen ten or more times. The genes are TRBV20-1 and TRBJ2-2; weak D call: TRBD2 (5 bases). The CDR3 is made up of 14 amino acids. V dropped 6 bases and J dropped 4 bases, with 15 bases sitting between them. The germline CDR1 and CDR2 sequences are DFQATT and SNEGSKA (reference sequence). The CDR3 region is CSAKEGYTTGELFF. The CDR3 DNA follows: TGCAGTGCCAAAGAGGGCTACACCACCGGGGAGCTGTTTTTT.

This clonotype showed up just a few times. The rearrangement uses TRBV28 and TRBJ1-3, with 8 positions matching TRBD1. The CDR3 length is 15 residues. CDR1 is MDHEN, CDR2 SYDVKM, per germline. Trimming took 6 bases from V and 4 from J; bases not matched to a gene: 8. The CDR3 here is CASSLQGAEGNTIYF. DNA of the CDR3: TGTGCCAGCAGCCTCCAGGGGGCGGAAGGAAACACCATATATTTT.

The rearrangement links TRBV4-3 to TRBJ1-6; D call uncertain. This CDR3 contains 15 residues. The germline V gene has CDR1 LGHNA and CDR2 YSLEER. The V gene lost 0 bases and the J gene lost 9 bases, with 12 bases spanning the gap. In DNA, the CDR3 is TGCGCCAGCAGCCAAGACCGGGCGGCGGGTTCACCCCTCCACTTT. Protein: CASSQDRAAGSPLHF.

This clonotype has ten or more counts. This sequence joins TRBV19 and TRBJ2-7; 7 bases are shared with TRBD2. With V trimmed by 4 bases and J by 0 bases, 9 bases remained unmatched. This CDR3 comprises 16 residues. The germline CDR1 and CDR2 sequences are LNHDA and SQIVND (reference sequence). Here the CDR3 DNA reads TGTGCCAGTAGTACCATCGGCCGCGGGGGCTCCTACGAGCAGTACTTC. Translation gives CASSTIGRGGSYEQYF.

This clonotype has at least ten counts. The chain carries TRBV4-1 and TRBJ1-2; maybe TRBD1 (5 bases). Germline CDR1 and CDR2: MGHRA and YSYEKL. The CDR3 runs 15 residues. V was pared by 1 base and J by 5 bases, with 14 bases between. Here the CDR3 DNA reads TGCGCCAGCAGCCAAGCAGGGCGGGGAATTTATGGCTACACCTTC. Encoded protein: CASSQAGRGIYGYTF.

This chain joins TRBV7-2 and TRBJ2-1; TRBD2 agrees at 9 bases. CDR3 size: 11 residues. The V gene's germline CDR1 is SGHTA and CDR2 FQGNSA. Germline trimming cut 5 bases from V and 10 bases from J; bases unmatched to any gene: 0. CDR3 bases: TGTGCCAGCAGCGGACTAGCGGAGCAGTTCTTC. Translation: CASSGLAEQFF.

The V and J genes are TRBV30 and TRBJ1-1, with 7 bases fitting TRBD1. The CDR3 is made up of 15 amino acids. Germline values: CDR1 GTSNPN, CDR2 SVGIG (reference sequence). The V gene end was trimmed by 3 bases and the J gene end by 0 bases; junction bases not matched to a gene: 7. The CDR3 here is CAWRPWGQLNTEAFF. CDR3 nucleotide sequence: TGTGCCTGGAGACCTTGGGGACAGTTGAACACTGAAGCTTTCTTT. Variable domain in full (rest from reference TRBV30 and TRBJ1-1): SQTIHQWPATLVQPVGSPLSLECTVEGTSNPNLYWYRQAAGRGLQLLFYSVGIGQISSEVPQNLSASRPQDRQFILSSKKLLLSDSGFYLCAWRPWGQLNTEAFFGQGTRLTVV.

V gene TRBV7-3 combines with J gene TRBJ2-7; 9 nucleotides match TRBD1. CDR1 is SGHTA, CDR2 FQGTGA, per germline. This CDR3 is 14 amino acids long. Unmatched junction bases numbered 6, after V lost 5 bases and J lost 4 bases. The CDR3 DNA reads TGTGCCAGCAGCCCTACGACAGGGGGGTACGAGCAGTACTTC. Its translation: CASSPTTGGYEQYF.

V usage is TRBV4-2 and J usage is TRBJ1-2; perhaps TRBD1 as D (5 bases). CDR3 length equals 17 residues. Germline lookup yields CDR1 LGHNA and CDR2 YNFKEQ. Trimming removed 0 bases at V and 2 bases at J, with 16 bases between. The CDR3 bases are TGTGCCAGCAGCCAAGACGGGGCCGGGGGGACCAACTATGGCTACACCTTC. This translates into CASSQDGAGGTNYGYTF.

This clonotype was observed a few times. The J gene is TRBJ1-2, the V gene TRBV15, with D possibly being TRBD1 (6 bases). Trimming left V 1 base short and J 4 bases short, with 10 bases between. Germline V gene data show CDR1 as LNHNV and CDR2 as YYDKDF (reference sequence). CDR3 length: 14 residues. Written as DNA, the CDR3 is TGTGCCACCAGCAGAGGTGGACAGCTCTATGGCTACACCTTC. Its protein product is CATSRGGQLYGYTF. Full variable domain (outside the CDR3, taken from reference TRBV15 and TRBJ1-2): DAMVIQNPRYQVTQFGKPVTLSCSQTLNHNVMYWYQQKSSQAPKLLFHYYDKDFNNEADTPDNFQSRRPNTSFCFLDIRSPGLGDTAMYLCATSRGGQLYGYTFGSGTRLTVV.

The gene calls are TRBV2 and TRBJ2-7, with TRBD1 identical over 9 bases. Germline V lookup: CDR1 SNHLY, CDR2 FYNNEI. CDR3 length: 14 amino acids. V dropped 10 bases and J dropped 2; count of bases not matched to a gene: 9. The CDR3 sequence: CATTLGQGTYEQYF. The CDR3 bases are TGTGCCACCACACTGGGACAGGGCACCTACGAGCAGTACTTC.

The chain recombines TRBV2 with TRBJ2-2; TRBD2 matches at 9 bases. Losses at the gene ends were 2 bases for V and 7 bases for J; bases not matched to a gene: 2. Germline V gene lookup returns CDR1 SNHLY and CDR2 FYNNEI. CDR3 size: 14 residues. CDR3 loop: CASSELTSGGELFF. The CDR3 DNA reads TGTGCCAGCAGTGAACTGACTAGCGGCGGGGAGCTGTTTTTT.

J is TRBJ2-7 and V is TRBV14, with D possibly being TRBD1 or TRBD2 (5 bases each). Germline lookup yields CDR1 SGHDN and CDR2 FVKESK. The length of the CDR3 is 15 residues. V was pared by 1 base and J by 1 base, with 11 bases between. CDR3 sequence reads: CASSQVRGPSYEQYF. CDR3 DNA: TGTGCCAGCAGCCAAGTGAGGGGACCGTCCTACGAGCAGTACTTC.

This clonotype appeared many times. The chain carries TRBV19 and TRBJ2-5; 9 positions match TRBD1. The CDR3 has 15 residues. The J segment lost 2 bases and the V segment lost 3 bases, leaving 4 bases of the junction unmatched. The germline gives CDR1 LNHDA, CDR2 SQIVND (reference sequence). CDR3 DNA sequence: TGTGCCAGTAGTATGGGGACAGGGTATCAAGAGACCCAGTACTTC. The encoded protein is CASSMGTGYQETQYF.

The rearrangement links TRBV7-8 to TRBJ1-1; unclear D gene. V was clipped by 3 bases and J by 6 bases, with 5 bases between them. In germline, CDR1 is SGHVS, CDR2 FQNEAQ. There are 11 residues in the CDR3. The CDR3 DNA reads as TGTGCCAGCAGCTTGAGGGCTGAAGCTTTCTTT. Residues: CASSLRAEAFF.

The rearrangement uses TRBV2 and TRBJ1-5; D is uncertain. The V and J ends lost 7 bases and 9 bases respectively, with 16 bases between them. The CDR3 is made up of 13 amino acids. Germline V gives CDR1 SNHLY, CDR2 FYNNEI. CDR3 bases: TGTGCCAGCAACGTAGGTCCCGGGAGGCCCCAGCATTTT. This codes for CASNVGPGRPQHF.

V and J are TRBV10-3 and TRBJ1-3; no reliable D call. The V gene lost 1 base and the J gene lost 0 bases, with 7 bases spanning the gap. CDR1 is ENHRY, CDR2 SYGVKD, per germline. There are 15 residues in the CDR3. Here the CDR3 DNA reads TGTGCCATCAGTGAGTATGGATTCTCTGGAAACACCATATATTTT. Protein product: CAISEYGFSGNTIYF.

The V gene is TRBV20-1, the J gene TRBJ1-6, with 9 bases matching TRBD1. Per the germline V gene, CDR1 is DFQATT and CDR2 is SNEGSKA (reference sequence). V shed 5 bases and J 10 bases; nucleotides not matched to a gene: 9. This CDR3 comprises 14 residues. The CDR3 loop reads CSAPGQGKGSPLHF. DNA for the CDR3: TGCAGTGCTCCAGGACAGGGGAAAGGGTCACCCCTCCACTTT.

V usage is TRBV7-8 and J usage is TRBJ1-2, with D uncertain. Between the trimmed V and J ends, which lost 5 bases and 1 base, there was a span of 8 bases. The CDR3 covers 13 residues. The germline V gene has CDR1 SGHVS and CDR2 FQNEAQ. CDR3 sequence: CASSVSINYGYTF. As DNA, the CDR3 is TGTGCCAGCAGCGTATCAATTAACTATGGCTACACCTTC.

There are many counts of this clonotype. V gene TRBV9 combines with J gene TRBJ1-1; no clear D gene. V was cut by 4 bases and J by 1 base, with 14 bases left in between. CDR1 is SGDLS and CDR2 is YYNGEE in the germline V gene. The CDR3 runs to 15 residues. The CDR3 region has the DNA TGTGCCAGCAGCCCATCTCCCCGTACGAACACTGAAGCTTTCTTT. Protein product: CASSPSPRTNTEAFF.

In this sample, this clonotype turned up a few times. The J gene is TRBJ2-7, the V gene TRBV19; D may be TRBD2 (6 bases). Germline values: CDR1 LNHDA, CDR2 SQIVND (reference sequence). With 6 bases removed from V and 3 bases from J, the gap between germline ends came to 12 bases. The CDR3 contains 13 residues. CDR3 in amino acids: CASSRDWIYEQYF. Here the CDR3 DNA reads TGTGCCAGTAGCCGGGACTGGATCTACGAGCAGTACTTC.

This sequence joins TRBV12-3 or TRBV12-4 and TRBJ1-6, with unresolved D. This CDR3 contains 12 residues. The V and J ends lost 9 bases and 10 bases respectively, with 13 bases between them. CDR3 sequence (DNA): TGTGCCAGTGGGTCGGTAGCCTCACCCCTCCACTTT. Protein product: CASGSVASPLHF.